The present TCR beta chain was sequenced within a study of blood T cell repertoires in COVID-19 (dated by TCRdb to the early 2020s). In the study overall: Samples from collaborators originated in the United States, Italy and Spain and spanned both the acute and convalescent phases of COVID-19. The material from the prospective study consisted of cDNA or gDNA derived from T cells, B-cell-depleted T cells, or PBMCs. The dataset comprised deeply sampled blood TCRbeta repertoires from subjects exposed to, actively infected with, or recovered from COVID-19. The repertoires were released in a freely available public database intended as a resource for research on the immune response to SARS-CoV-2. Samples came from the ongoing ImmuneRACE study (first 160 participants) plus 1,254 subjects from 6 global collaborators. Sample metadata almost always included a de-identified subject ID, COVID-19 status, age in years and sex. Where available, HLA class I and class II types were obtained from metadata supplied by the sample provider rather than from assay-based typing. The study at large found these results: Clinical and demographic metadata were provided uncurated, with the amount varying by source and participant.

A note on this clone: The clone's antigen remains unknown. No much larger clone exists at a distance of one base, and base qualities are not known.

Samples from volunteer blood donors who had recovered from COVID-19 were contributed by a second Seattle source. Collaborating institutions collected whole blood in K2EDTA tubes following their own protocols. For TCRbeta analysis, collaborator samples were shipped as frozen whole blood, as isolated PBMCs, or as DNA extracted from either sample type. The immunoSEQ Assay, a bias-controlled multiplex PCR, was used to amplify TCRbeta CDR3 regions from genomic DNA. On the study's bioinformatics: The number of nucleated cells in each sample was estimated from the amplification of reference gene primers within the assay. To quantify the absolute abundance of each unique TCRbeta CDR3 rearrangement, sequence reads were collapsed and filtered. For each sample, productive Simpson clonality was calculated as the square root of Simpson's diversity index across productive rearrangements. TCRdb carries this immuneACCESS record with in-frame sequences only. Its versions omit some clonotypes, under half of them owing to an unresolved V gene in the studies checked, with the rest unexplained. For V, J and clone size, that table is used; D and trimming come from the DNA. The sample table shows about 180,000 clones, and roughly nine tenths are seen once. The ten largest make up approximately 2% of the sample.

The sequence was obtained from a man aged 18 to 35 who had recovered from COVID-19. Sequencing was carried out using peripheral blood.

The sequenced DNA is TGTGCCAGCAGCCCCCTGGGGCATAATTCACCCCTCCACTTT. The encoded protein is CASSPLGHNSPLHF. This chain joins TRBV9 to TRBJ1-6; the D segment could be TRBD1, given 5 matching bases. Between the V and J ends, shortened by 4 bases and 5 bases respectively, the junction contains 10 bases. Reading from cysteine to phenylalanine, the CDR3 counts 14 amino acids. The entry retains the CDR3 DNA only, 42 bases that are in frame from base 1. The germline V gene sets CDR1 to SGDLS and CDR2 to YYNGEE.